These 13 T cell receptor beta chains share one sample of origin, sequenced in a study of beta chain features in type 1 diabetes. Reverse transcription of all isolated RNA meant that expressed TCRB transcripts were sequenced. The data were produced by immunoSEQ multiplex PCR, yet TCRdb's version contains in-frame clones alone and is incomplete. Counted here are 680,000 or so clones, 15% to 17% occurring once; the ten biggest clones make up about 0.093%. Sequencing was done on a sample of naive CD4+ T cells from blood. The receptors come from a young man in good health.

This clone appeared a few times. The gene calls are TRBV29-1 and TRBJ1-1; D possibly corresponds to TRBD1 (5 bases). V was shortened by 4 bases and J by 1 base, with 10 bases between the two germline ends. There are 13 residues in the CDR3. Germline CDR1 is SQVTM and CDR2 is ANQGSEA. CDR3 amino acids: CSVGRGPNTEAFF. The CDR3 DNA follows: TGCAGCGTTGGGAGGGGTCCGAACACTGAAGCTTTCTTT.

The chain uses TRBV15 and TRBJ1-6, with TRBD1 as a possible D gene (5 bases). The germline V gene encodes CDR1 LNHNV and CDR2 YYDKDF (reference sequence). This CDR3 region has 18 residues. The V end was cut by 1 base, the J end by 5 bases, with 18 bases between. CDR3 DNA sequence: TGTGCCACCAGCAGAGTAGATGGCAGTGGGGCCCATAATTCACCCCTCCACTTT. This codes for CATSRVDGSGAHNSPLHF. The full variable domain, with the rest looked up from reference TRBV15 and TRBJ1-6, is DAMVIQNPRYQVTQFGKPVTLSCSQTLNHNVMYWYQQKSSQAPKLLFHYYDKDFNNEADTPDNFQSRRPNTSFCFLDIRSPGLGDTAMYLCATSRVDGSGAHNSPLHFGNGTRLTVT.

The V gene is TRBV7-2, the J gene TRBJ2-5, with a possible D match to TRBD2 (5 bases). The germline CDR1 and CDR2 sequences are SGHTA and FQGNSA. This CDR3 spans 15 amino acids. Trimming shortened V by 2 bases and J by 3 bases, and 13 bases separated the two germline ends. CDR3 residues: CASSLTRALKETQYF. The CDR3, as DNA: TGTGCCAGCAGCTTAACTAGAGCCCTAAAAGAGACCCAGTACTTC.

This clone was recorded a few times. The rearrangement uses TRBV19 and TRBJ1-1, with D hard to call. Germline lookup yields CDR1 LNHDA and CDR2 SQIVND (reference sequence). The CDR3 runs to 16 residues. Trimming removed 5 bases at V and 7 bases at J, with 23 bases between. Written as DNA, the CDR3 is TGTGCCAGTAGTTCCCTCGTCTTTAATCTCCCCGTTGAAGCTTTCTTT. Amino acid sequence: CASSSLVFNLPVEAFF.

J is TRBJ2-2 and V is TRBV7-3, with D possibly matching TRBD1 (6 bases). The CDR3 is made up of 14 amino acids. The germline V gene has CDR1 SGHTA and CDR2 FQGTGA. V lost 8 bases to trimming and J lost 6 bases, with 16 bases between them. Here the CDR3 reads CASGTGLDAGELFF. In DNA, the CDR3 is TGTGCCAGCGGTACAGGGCTTGACGCCGGGGAGCTGTTTTTT.

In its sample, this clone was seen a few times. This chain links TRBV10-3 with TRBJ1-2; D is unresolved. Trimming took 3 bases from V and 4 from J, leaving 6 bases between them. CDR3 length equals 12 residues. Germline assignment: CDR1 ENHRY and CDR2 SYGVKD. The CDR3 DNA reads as TGTGCCATCAGTGAAGAAGGCTATGGCTACACCTTC. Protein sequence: CAISEEGYGYTF.

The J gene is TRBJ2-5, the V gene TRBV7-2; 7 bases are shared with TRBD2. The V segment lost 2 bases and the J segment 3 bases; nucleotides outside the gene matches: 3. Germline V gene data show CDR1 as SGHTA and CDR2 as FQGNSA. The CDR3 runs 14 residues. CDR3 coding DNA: TGTGCCAGCAGCTTAAAGGGGAGGGAAGAGACCCAGTACTTC. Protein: CASSLKGREETQYF.

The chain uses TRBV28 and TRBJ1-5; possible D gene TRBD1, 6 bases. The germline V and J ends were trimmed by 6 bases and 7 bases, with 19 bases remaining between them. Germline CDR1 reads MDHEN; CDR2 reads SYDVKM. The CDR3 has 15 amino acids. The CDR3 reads CASSPGTGTKQPQHF. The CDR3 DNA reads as TGTGCCAGCAGCCCGGGTACAGGGACGAAGCAGCCCCAGCATTTT.

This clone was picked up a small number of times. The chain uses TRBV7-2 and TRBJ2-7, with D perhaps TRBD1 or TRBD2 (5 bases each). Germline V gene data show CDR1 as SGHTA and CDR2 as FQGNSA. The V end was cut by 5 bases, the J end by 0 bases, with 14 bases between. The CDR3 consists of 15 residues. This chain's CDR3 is CASSTAGTDSYEQYF. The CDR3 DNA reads TGTGCCAGCAGCACGGCCGGGACGGACTCCTACGAGCAGTACTTC.

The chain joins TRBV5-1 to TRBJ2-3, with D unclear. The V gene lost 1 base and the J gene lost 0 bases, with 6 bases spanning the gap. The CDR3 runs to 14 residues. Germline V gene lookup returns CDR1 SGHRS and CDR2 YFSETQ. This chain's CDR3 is CASSLIPSTDTQYF. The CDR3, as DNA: TGCGCCAGCAGCTTGATCCCTAGCACAGATACGCAGTATTTT.

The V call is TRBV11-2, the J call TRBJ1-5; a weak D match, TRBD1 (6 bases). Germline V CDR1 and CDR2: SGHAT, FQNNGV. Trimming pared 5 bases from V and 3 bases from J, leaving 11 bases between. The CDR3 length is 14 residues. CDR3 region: CASSETGYNQPQHF. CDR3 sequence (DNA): TGTGCCAGCAGCGAGACAGGCTACAATCAGCCCCAGCATTTT. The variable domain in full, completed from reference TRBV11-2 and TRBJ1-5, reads EAGVAQSPRYKIIEKRQSVAFWCNPISGHATLYWYQQILGQGPKLLIQFQNNGVVDDSQLPKDRFSAERLKGVDSTLKIQPAKLEDSAVYLCASSETGYNQPQHFGDGTRLSIL.

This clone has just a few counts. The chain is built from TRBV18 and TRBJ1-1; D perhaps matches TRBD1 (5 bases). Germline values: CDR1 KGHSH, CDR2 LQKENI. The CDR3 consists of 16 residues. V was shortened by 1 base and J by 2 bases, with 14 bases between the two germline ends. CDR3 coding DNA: TGTGCCAGCTCACCACTTGGGACCGGGGGAAACACTGAAGCTTTCTTT. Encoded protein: CASSPLGTGGNTEAFF.

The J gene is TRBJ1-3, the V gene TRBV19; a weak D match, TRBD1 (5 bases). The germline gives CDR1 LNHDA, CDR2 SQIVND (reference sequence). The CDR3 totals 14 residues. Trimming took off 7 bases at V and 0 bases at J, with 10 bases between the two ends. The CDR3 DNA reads TGTGCCAGTAAGACAGCCAGCTCTGGAAACACCATATATTTT. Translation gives CASKTASSGNTIYF.